In this sample, the clone carrying this T cell receptor (beta chain) turned up a few times. This record comes from a study of blood T cell repertoires in COVID-19. Whole-study context: Sources were T cells, B-cell-depleted T cells, or PBMCs; the material itself was cDNA or gDNA.

The authors' processing: It was from reference gene primer amplification that nucleated cell counts were estimated. Data came from immunoSEQ multiplex PCR; TCRdb stores just in-frame clones and leaves some out. V, J and clone size are those of that table, while D and trimming were read from the DNA. The sample includes nearly 70,000 clones, more than 70% of them seen just once. Germline loops: CDR1 SGHTA, CDR2 FQGTGA. The CDR3 loop spans 14 amino acids. V was pared by 6 bases and J by 1 base, with 11 bases between. The sequencing sample was made of peripheral blood. The receptor comes from a woman in her 70s with acute or convalescent COVID-19. The rearrangement uses TRBV7-3 and TRBJ2-3, with a weak D call TRBD1 (6 bases). The CDR3 sequence is CASRQGQGTDTQYF. The CDR3 bases are TGTGCCAGCAGGCAGGGGCAGGGCACAGATACGCAGTATTTT.